This T cell receptor beta chain was identified during a study of blood T cell repertoires in COVID-19. At the level of the study: Spain, Italy and the United States supplied samples that represented acute and convalescent COVID-19.

Study members were between roughly 18 and 90 years old and lived in fewer than 30 US regions. Clinical histories supplied by participants themselves formed the basis of cohort assignment. Recovery meant two consecutive negative NP/OP PCR tests, professional clearance, or resolved symptoms. Profiling relied on immunoSEQ multiplex PCR, and the TCRdb table lists in-frame clones only, not all of them. The sample holds roughly 340,000 clones, approximately 90% seen once. CDR1 is WSHSY and CDR2 is SAAADI in the germline V gene. This CDR3 is 15 amino acids long. Trimming left V 8 bases short and J 7 bases short, with 18 bases between.

Specimen: PBMCs or T cells enriched from blood (not recorded which). This clonotype was obtained from a man younger than 35 who had recovered from COVID-19. V is TRBV10-2 and J is TRBJ1-6; the D gene is possibly TRBD1 (6 bases). The CDR3 region is CASSESGAQNSPLHF. CDR3 DNA sequence: TGCGCCAGCTCTGAGTCAGGGGCTCAAAATTCACCCCTCCACTTT.